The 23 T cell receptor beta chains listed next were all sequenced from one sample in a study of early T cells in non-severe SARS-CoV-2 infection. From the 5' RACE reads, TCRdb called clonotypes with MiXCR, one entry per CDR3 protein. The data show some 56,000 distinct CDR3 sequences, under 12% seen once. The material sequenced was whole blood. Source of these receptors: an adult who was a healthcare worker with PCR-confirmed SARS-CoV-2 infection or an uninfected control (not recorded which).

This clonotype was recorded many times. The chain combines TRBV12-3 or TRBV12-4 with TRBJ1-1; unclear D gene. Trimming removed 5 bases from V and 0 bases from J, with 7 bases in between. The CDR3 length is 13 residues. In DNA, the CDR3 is TGTGCCAGCAGTCCCCAGGTGAACACTGAAGCTTTCTTT. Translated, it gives CASSPQVNTEAFF.

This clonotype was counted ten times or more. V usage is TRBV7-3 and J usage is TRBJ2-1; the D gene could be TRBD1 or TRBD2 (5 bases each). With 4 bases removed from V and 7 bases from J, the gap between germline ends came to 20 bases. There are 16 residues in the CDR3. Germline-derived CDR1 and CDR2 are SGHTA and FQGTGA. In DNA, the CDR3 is TGTGCCAGCAGCTCCCATGGGGGTCAAAATATGAATGAGCAGTTCTTC. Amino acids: CASSSHGGQNMNEQFF.

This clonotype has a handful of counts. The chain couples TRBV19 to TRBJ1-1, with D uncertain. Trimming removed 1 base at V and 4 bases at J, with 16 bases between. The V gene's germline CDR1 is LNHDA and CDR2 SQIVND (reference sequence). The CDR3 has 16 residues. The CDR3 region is CASSIALGGGSTEAFF. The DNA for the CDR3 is TGTGCCAGTAGTATAGCCCTTGGAGGCGGGAGCACTGAAGCTTTCTTT.

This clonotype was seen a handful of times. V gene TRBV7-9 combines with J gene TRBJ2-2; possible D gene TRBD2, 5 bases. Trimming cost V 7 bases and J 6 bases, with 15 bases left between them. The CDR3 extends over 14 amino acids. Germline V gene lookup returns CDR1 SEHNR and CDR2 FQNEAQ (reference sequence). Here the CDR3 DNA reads TGTGCCAGCAACCTAATCGCCGGGGCCGGGGAGCTGTTTTTT. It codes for CASNLIAGAGELFF.

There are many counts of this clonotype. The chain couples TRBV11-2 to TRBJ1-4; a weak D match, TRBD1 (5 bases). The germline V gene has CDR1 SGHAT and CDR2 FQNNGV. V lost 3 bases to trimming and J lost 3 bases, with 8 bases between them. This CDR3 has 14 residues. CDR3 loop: CASSFPGSNEKLFF. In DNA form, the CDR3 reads TGTGCCAGCAGCTTCCCAGGGTCTAATGAAAAACTGTTTTTT.

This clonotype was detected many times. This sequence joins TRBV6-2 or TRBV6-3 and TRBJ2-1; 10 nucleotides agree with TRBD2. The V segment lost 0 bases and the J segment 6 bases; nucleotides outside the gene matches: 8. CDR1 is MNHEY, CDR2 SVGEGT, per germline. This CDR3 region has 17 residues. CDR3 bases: TGTGCCAGCAGTTACTCCCCGAGCGGGAGGGTCCCCAATGAGCAGTTCTTC. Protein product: CASSYSPSGRVPNEQFF.

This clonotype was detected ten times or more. As DNA, the CDR3 is TGTGCCAGCTCACCTAGGGTCATGAACACTGAAGCTTTCTTT. It specifies CASSPRVMNTEAFF. The chain couples TRBV18 to TRBJ1-1; D gene ambiguous. The CDR3 totals 14 residues. Germline V gene sequence: CDR1 KGHSH, CDR2 LQKENI. Trimming took off 3 bases at V and 0 bases at J, with 8 bases between the two ends.

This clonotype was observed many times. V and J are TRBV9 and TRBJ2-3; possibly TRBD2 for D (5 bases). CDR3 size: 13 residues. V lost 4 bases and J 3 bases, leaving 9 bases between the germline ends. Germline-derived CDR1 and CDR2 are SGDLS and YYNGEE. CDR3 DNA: TGTGCCAGCAGCTCCCGACTAACAGATACGCAGTATTTT. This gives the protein CASSSRLTDTQYF.

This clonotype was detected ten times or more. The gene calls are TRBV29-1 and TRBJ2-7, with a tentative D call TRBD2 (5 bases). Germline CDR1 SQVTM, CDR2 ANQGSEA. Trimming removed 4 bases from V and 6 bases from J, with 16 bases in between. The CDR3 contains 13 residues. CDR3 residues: CSVGYRTAGEQYF. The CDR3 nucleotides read TGCAGCGTTGGATACCGGACCGCGGGCGAGCAGTACTTC.

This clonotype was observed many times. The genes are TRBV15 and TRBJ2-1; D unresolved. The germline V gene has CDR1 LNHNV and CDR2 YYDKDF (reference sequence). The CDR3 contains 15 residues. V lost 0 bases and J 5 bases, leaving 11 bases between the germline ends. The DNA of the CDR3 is TGTGCCACCAGCAGAGATCTGAGCACCAACAATGAGCAGTTCTTC. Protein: CATSRDLSTNNEQFF.

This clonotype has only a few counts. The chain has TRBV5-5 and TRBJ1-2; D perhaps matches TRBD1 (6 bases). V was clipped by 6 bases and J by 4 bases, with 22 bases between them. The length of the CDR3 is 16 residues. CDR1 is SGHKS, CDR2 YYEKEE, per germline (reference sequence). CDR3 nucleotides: TGTGCCAGCAACCAAGAGGGCGGAGGGGGTAGCTATGGCTACACCTTC. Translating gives CASNQEGGGGSYGYTF.

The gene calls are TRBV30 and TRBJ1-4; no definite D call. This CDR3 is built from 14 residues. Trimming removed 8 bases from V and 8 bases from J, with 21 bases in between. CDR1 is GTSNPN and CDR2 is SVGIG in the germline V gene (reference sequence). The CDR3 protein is CASRPTYAVEKLFF. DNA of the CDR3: TGTGCCAGCCGACCGACCTATGCGGTCGAAAAACTGTTTTTT.

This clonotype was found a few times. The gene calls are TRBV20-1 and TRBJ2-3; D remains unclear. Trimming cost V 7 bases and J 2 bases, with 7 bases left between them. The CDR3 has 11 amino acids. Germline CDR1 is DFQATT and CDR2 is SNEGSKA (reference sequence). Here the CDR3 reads CSVYITDTQYF. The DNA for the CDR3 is TGCAGTGTCTACATCACAGATACGCAGTATTTT.

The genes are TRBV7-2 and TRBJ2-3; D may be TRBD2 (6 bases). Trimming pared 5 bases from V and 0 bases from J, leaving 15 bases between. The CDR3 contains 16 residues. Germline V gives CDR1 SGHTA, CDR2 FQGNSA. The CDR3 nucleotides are TGTGCCAGCAGCCCTTCCGGGACTTCGAGCACAGATACGCAGTATTTT. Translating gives CASSPSGTSSTDTQYF.

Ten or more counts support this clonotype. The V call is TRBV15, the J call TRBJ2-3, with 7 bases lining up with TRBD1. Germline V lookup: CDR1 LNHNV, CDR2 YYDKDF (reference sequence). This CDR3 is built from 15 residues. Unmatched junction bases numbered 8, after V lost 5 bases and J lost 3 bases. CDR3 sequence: CATSGETGLTDTQYF. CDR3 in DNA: TGTGCCACCAGCGGTGAGACAGGGCTTACAGATACGCAGTATTTT.

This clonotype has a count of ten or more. The CDR3, as DNA: TGTGCCAGCAGTGAAGGGCAGACGACCTATGGCTACACCTTC. Encoded protein: CASSEGQTTYGYTF. The rearrangement links TRBV2 to TRBJ1-2; no firm D call. This CDR3 is built from 14 residues. The germline V gene encodes CDR1 SNHLY and CDR2 FYNNEI. Trimming left V 1 base short and J 4 bases short, with 10 bases between.

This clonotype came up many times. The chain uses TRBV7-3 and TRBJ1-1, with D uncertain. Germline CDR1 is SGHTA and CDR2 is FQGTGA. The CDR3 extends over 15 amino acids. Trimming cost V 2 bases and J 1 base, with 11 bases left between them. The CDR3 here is CASSLAPGSNTEAFF. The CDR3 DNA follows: TGTGCCAGCAGCTTAGCGCCGGGCTCGAACACTGAAGCTTTCTTT.

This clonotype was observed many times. This chain's CDR3 is CASSQTSGAGGEQFF. The CDR3 coding sequence is TGTGCCAGCAGCCAGACTAGCGGGGCGGGCGGTGAGCAGTTCTTC. V usage is TRBV7-2 and J usage is TRBJ2-1; 11 bases align to TRBD2. Germline V gives CDR1 SGHTA, CDR2 FQGNSA. J gave up 9 bases and V 5 bases, and 9 bases lay outside the gene matches. This CDR3 has 15 amino acids.

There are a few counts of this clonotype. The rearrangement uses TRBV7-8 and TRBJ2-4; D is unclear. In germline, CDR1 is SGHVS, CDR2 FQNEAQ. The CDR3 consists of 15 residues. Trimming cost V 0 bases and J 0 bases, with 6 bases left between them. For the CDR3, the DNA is TGTGCCAGCAGCTTAGCGCCCCTAGCCAAAAACATTCAGTACTTC. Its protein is CASSLAPLAKNIQYF.

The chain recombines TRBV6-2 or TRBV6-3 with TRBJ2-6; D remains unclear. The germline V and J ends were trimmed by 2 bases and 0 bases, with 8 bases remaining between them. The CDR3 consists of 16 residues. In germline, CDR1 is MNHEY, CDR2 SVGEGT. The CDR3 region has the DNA TGTGCCAGCAGTTACGCCTGGGACTCTGGGGCCAACGTCCTGACTTTC. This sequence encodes CASSYAWDSGANVLTF.

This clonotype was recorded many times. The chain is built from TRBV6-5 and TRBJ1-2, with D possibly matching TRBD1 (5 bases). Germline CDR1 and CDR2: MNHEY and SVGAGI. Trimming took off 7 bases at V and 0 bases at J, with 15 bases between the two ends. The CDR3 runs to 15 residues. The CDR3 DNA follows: TGTGCCAGCAACGCGATGGGGGTACCTAACTATGGCTACACCTTC. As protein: CASNAMGVPNYGYTF.

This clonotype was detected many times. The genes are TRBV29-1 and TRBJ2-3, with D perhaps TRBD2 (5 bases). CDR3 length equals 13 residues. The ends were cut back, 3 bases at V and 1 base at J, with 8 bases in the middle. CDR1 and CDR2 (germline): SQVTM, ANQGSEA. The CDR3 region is CSVDVRGTDTQYF. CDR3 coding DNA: TGCAGCGTTGACGTGAGGGGCACAGATACGCAGTATTTT.

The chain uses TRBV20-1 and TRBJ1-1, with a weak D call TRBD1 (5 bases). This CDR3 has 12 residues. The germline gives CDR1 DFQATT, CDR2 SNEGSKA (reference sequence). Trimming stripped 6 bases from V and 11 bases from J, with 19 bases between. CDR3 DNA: TGCAGTGCCCCGTTAGGTACGGGGACCGCTTTCTTT. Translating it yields CSAPLGTGTAFF.